The clone carrying this TCR beta chain was observed at least ten times. No antigen is known for it. TCRdb fed the reads into MiXCR, producing one record per CDR3 protein. The sample yields about 460,000 distinct CDR3 sequences, about 10% seen once. The data originate from a study of T cell repertoires in cytomegalovirus infection. Turning to the study itself: Public TCR beta signatures were indicative of both CMV infection and a matching HLA type.

Study-wide results and caveats: Dominant in the ex vivo response were TCR beta clonotypes restricted by HLA-C and specific for CMV.

Germline assignment: CDR1 SGHTA and CDR2 FQGNSA. The CDR3 sequence is 15 residues long. V was pared by 4 bases and J by 0 bases, with 12 bases between. The sequencing sample was made of PBMCs. The rearrangement uses TRBV7-2 and TRBJ1-2, with D unclear. This TCR was recovered from a human donor in good health (CMV status not recorded). Some clones in this sample may be carry-over from other donors' samples. Here the CDR3 reads CASSSKPVPNYGYTF. The CDR3 region has the DNA TGTGCCAGCAGCTCAAAGCCAGTCCCTAACTATGGCTACACCTTC.